The sequence of this T cell receptor (beta chain) was determined in a study of cytomegalovirus exposure and HLA in healthy donors. For the study at large: The Caucasian-associated ancestry cluster contained more than 75% of the roughly 400 genotyped donors.

Germline assignment: CDR1 ENHRY and CDR2 SYGVKD. V gave up 8 bases and J gave up 1 base, with 19 bases separating them. This CDR3 is 16 amino acids long. Study findings and constraints: 16,951 TCR beta sequences were associated with HLA alleles at 0.05 false discovery rate in a later analysis. Investigators reported 150 to 200 TCR beta chains as tied to cytomegalovirus. The majority of CMV-associated TCR beta chains were reported as apparently HLA-restricted in a later analysis.

The primer mix had 60 Vbeta and 13 Jbeta primers. Measured with immunoSEQ multiplex PCR; TCRdb has only the in-frame clones, and not every one. With some 75,000 clones in the sample, the ten largest clones hold 0.83%. On this clone itself: Its antigen is currently unknown.

Sequencing input: PBMCs. The sequence was collected from a boy aged 5-17 years in good health and CMV-seronegative. V and J are TRBV10-3 and TRBJ2-3; D gene unclear. CDR3 nucleotides: TGTGCCATCGCCGTTACCGGTCCCTACCGCACAGATACGCAGTATTTT. Protein: CAIAVTGPYRTDTQYF.